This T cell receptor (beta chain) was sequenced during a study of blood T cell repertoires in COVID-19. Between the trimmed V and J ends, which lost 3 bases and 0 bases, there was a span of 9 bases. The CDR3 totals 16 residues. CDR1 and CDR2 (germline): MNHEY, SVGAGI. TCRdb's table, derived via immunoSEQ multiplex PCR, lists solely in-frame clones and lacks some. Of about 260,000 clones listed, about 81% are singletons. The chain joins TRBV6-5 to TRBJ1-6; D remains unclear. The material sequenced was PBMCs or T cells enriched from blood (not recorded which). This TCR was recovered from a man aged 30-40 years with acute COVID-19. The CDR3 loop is CASSYAGSSYNSPLHF. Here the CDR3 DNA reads TGTGCCAGCAGTTATGCTGGGAGCTCCTATAATTCACCCCTCCACTTT.